This T cell receptor beta chain appears in the sequencing data of a study of cytomegalovirus exposure and HLA in healthy donors. Notes on the study in general: Presence/absence analyses assumed roughly uniform sequencing depth across donors, which may not hold. In a later analysis, a genetic analysis reported fewer productive-TCR N-insertions in an Asian-associated ancestry cluster than the cohort average.

The CDR3 covers 17 residues. The V gene's germline CDR1 is MGHRA and CDR2 YSYEKL. Primers for the PCR totalled 60 Vbeta and 13 Jbeta. Clones were read by immunoSEQ multiplex PCR, and TCRdb kept only the in-frame ones, dropping some. The sample has around 150,000 clones, less than 85% seen once. Comments on this clone: Its target is not known.

V and J are TRBV4-1 and TRBJ2-5, with D possibly matching TRBD2 (6 bases). The J call may be in error: the DNA end matches TRBJ2-7 better. The sample taken for sequencing was PBMCs. This sequence originates from a man aged 45 to 65 in good health and CMV-seropositive. In DNA, the CDR3 is TGCGCCAGCAGCCAAGATAGGGAACGGGAGCTTGACTACGAGCAGTACTTC. Protein: CASSQDRERELDYEQYF.